The subject of this entry is one T cell receptor (beta chain). Its matching antigen is unknown. The CDR3 contains 17 residues. V lost 2 bases, J lost 0 bases, and 5 bases stayed unmatched. The V gene's germline CDR1 is SGHVS and CDR2 FQNEAQ. The entry originates in a study of cytomegalovirus exposure and HLA in healthy donors. Broader study findings: Rare sequences made up most TCRs, while some public TCRs were found in many donors. Previously analyzed data showed that most TCR beta V segments were productive at a frequency of about 90% or about 30%.

The PCR had 60 Vbeta and 13 Jbeta primers. Original data processing: A follow-up analysis tallied tens of millions of unique TCR beta chains, 9 million to 11 million shared. Sequencing used immunoSEQ multiplex PCR; TCRdb keeps in-frame clones, though not all of them. From that table come the V and J calls and clone size; the DNA was used to work out D and trimming. The sample holds 150,000 to 200,000 clones, around 75% seen once. This sequence was found in a woman in her fifties or sixties in good health and CMV-seropositive. Specimen: PBMCs. V usage is TRBV7-8 and J usage is TRBJ1-3; 9 bases align to TRBD1. The CDR3 loop reads CASSLYGTGFSGNTIYF. CDR3 bases: TGTGCCAGCAGCTTATACGGGACAGGGTTCTCTGGAAACACCATATATTTT.